This entry lists 5 T cell receptor beta chains sequenced from one sample in a study of blood T cell repertoires in COVID-19. The data were produced by immunoSEQ multiplex PCR, yet TCRdb's version contains in-frame clones alone and is incomplete. The sample holds 30,000 to 40,000 clones; 88% are singletons and the top ten take roughly 32%. The specimen sequenced was peripheral blood. The receptors were gathered from a man between 65 and 80 years old with active COVID-19.

The chain combines TRBV19 with TRBJ1-1; 10 nucleotides align to TRBD1. Unmatched junction bases numbered 6, after V lost 6 bases and J lost 2 bases. The CDR3 runs 15 residues. The germline V gene has CDR1 LNHDA and CDR2 SQIVND (reference sequence). CDR3 amino acids: CASSWRTGGNTEAFF. CDR3 DNA sequence: TGTGCCAGTAGCTGGAGGACAGGGGGTAACACTGAAGCTTTCTTT.

The chain couples TRBV25-1 to TRBJ2-1; tentative D call: TRBD2 (6 bases). This CDR3 has 17 residues. Per the germline V gene, CDR1 is MGHDK and CDR2 is SYGVNS. Trimming left V 3 bases short and J 4 bases short, with 19 bases between. This CDR3 reads CASSDRRAGGAYNEQFF. Here the CDR3 DNA reads TGTGCCAGCAGTGATCGGCGGGCGGGCGGGGCTTACAATGAGCAGTTCTTC.

The chain links TRBV27 to TRBJ2-2, with D possibly being TRBD1 (6 bases). V shed 5 bases and J shed 1 base, with 14 bases lying between them. There are 16 residues in the CDR3. Germline V CDR1 and CDR2: MNHEY, SMNVEV (reference sequence). The CDR3 nucleotides are TGTGCCAGCAGTCCGAGGACAGTGAGGAACACCGGGGAGCTGTTTTTT. As protein: CASSPRTVRNTGELFF.

The V call is TRBV28, the J call TRBJ1-2, with TRBD1 identical over 9 bases. Germline CDR1 and CDR2: MDHEN and SYDVKM. V lost 7 bases to trimming and J lost 6 bases; unmatched junction nucleotides: 3. This CDR3 spans 12 amino acids. In nucleotides, the CDR3 is TGTGCCAGCACCGGACAGGGGAATGGCTACACCTTC. Translation gives CASTGQGNGYTF.

The chain employs TRBV5-4 and TRBJ2-7; perhaps TRBD1 as D (6 bases). CDR1 is SGHNT and CDR2 is YYREEE in the germline V gene (reference sequence). The CDR3 length is 15 residues. V was shortened by 1 base and J by 4 bases, with 15 bases between the two germline ends. CDR3 sequence (DNA): TGTGCCAGCAGCTTGAGGACGGGACAACTTTACGAGCAGTACTTC. Protein: CASSLRTGQLYEQYF.